This T cell receptor beta chain was sequenced in a study of blood T cell repertoires in COVID-19. Looking at the study overall: The samples span acute and convalescent COVID-19 from the United States, Italy and Spain. T cells, B-cell-depleted T cells, or PBMCs provided the cDNA or gDNA that served as material.

Authors' analysis steps: The authors estimated nucleated cell counts from reference gene primer amplification. Assay: immunoSEQ multiplex PCR; the TCRdb copy retains only in-frame clones and omits some. D and trimming come from the DNA, and the V and J calls and clone size come from that table. The repertoire includes about 210,000 clones, around 84% of them detected once, and about 10% sits in the top ten. The germline V gene encodes CDR1 MDHEN and CDR2 SYDVKM. Trimming took off 5 bases at V and 4 bases at J, with 6 bases between the two ends. This CDR3 region has 12 residues. Sequencing used peripheral blood. This TCR derives from a man over 45 with active or convalescent COVID-19. V is TRBV28 and J is TRBJ2-1, with D uncertain. CDR3 sequence reads: CASSGRYNEQFF. DNA of the CDR3: TGTGCCAGCAGTGGCAGGTACAATGAGCAGTTCTTC.